Listed below are T cell receptor beta chains from one sample, sequenced in a study of blood T cell repertoires in COVID-19. Method: immunoSEQ multiplex PCR; TCRdb's copy keeps in-frame clones and lacks some. The sample has 200,000 to 250,000 clones, about 83% seen once. The specimen sequenced was peripheral blood. These receptors came from a woman in her thirties with COVID-19, enrolled during active disease. The CDR3 runs from the conserved cysteine through the conserved F or W. D genes are given only for firm matches. Size tells how often a clone was seen (once, few, many) or the class of an expanded clone, and some rows leave it out.

J	D	size	V	DNA	CDR3
TRBJ1-2	-	-	TRBV29-1	TGCAGCCCCCACAGGGACCAACGGGGCTACACCTTC	CSPHRDQRGYTF
TRBJ1-2	TRBD1	-	TRBV24-1	TGTGCCACCAGTGATATCGGGACAGGGGTGGACGGCTACACCTTC	CATSDIGTGVDGYTF
TRBJ2-2	-	-	TRBV2	TGTGCCAGCAGCCCAGCGGGGAACACCGGGGAGCTGTTTTTT	CASSPAGNTGELFF
TRBJ1-5	TRBD1	-	TRBV27	TGTGCCAGCAGACGACAGGGCCTAGGACAGCCCCAGCATTTT	CASRRQGLGQPQHF
TRBJ2-7	TRBD1	-	TRBV3-1/TRBV3-2	TGTGCCAGCAGCCAAGAAGGGGGCGGGCAGTACTTC	CASSQEGGGQYF
TRBJ1-2	-	-	TRBV4-3	TGCGCCAGCAGCCAAGGACAGAGAAGGGGTGGCTACACCTTC	CASSQGQRRGGYTF
TRBJ1-3	TRBD1	-	TRBV3-1/TRBV3-2	TGTGCCAGCAGCCCGGGACAGGGCGCAGGAAACACCATATATTTT	CASSPGQGAGNTIYF
TRBJ2-7	TRBD1	-	TRBV19	TGTGCCAGTAGCCAGGGACAGGGGGCAATACCCTACGAGCAGTACTTC	CASSQGQGAIPYEQYF
TRBJ2-7	TRBD1	once	TRBV6-5	TGTGCCTCCGAACAGGGGGCCTACGAGCAGTACTTC	CASEQGAYEQYF
TRBJ1-5	-	-	TRBV4-1	TGCGCCAGCAGCCCACTTAGAGGTCAGCCCCAGCATTTT	CASSPLRGQPQHF
TRBJ2-1	TRBD2	-	TRBV6-4	TGTGCCAGCAGTGGTTCGCGACACAGCGGGGATTACAATGAGCAGTTCTTC	CASSGSRHSGDYNEQFF
TRBJ1-2	TRBD1	-	TRBV19	TGTGCCAGTAGTATGGACAGGGAAGGAGGCTACACCTTC	CASSMDREGGYTF
TRBJ2-1	TRBD2	-	TRBV5-4	TGTGCCAGCAGCCACGGCGGCGGGGGCTACAATGAGCAGTTCTTC	CASSHGGGGYNEQFF
TRBJ2-5	TRBD2	once	TRBV7-9	TGTGCCAGCAGCTTGAGGCTAGCGGGAGGGCCGGAGACCCAGTACTTC	CASSLRLAGGPETQYF
TRBJ1-5	-	-	TRBV7-2	TGTGCCAGCAGCCCCCCGGGTCAGCCCCAGCATTTT	CASSPPGQPQHF
TRBJ1-3	-	-	TRBV4-2	TGTGCCAGCAGCCAAGCTCAGGGTTCCGTCTCTGGAAACACCATATATTTT	CASSQAQGSVSGNTIYF
TRBJ1-1	-	-	TRBV11-2	TGTGCCAGCAGCTTAATCAGGAACACTGAAGCTTTCTTT	CASSLIRNTEAFF
TRBJ2-7	-	-	TRBV5-6	TGTGCCAGCAGCTTGTATTTCTCGGACGGGGCCTACGAGCAGTACTTC	CASSLYFSDGAYEQYF
TRBJ1-2	TRBD1	-	TRBV30	TGTGCCTGGAGTACTGCCGGACAGGGGTATGGCTACACCTTC	CAWSTAGQGYGYTF
TRBJ2-7	TRBD1	few	TRBV5-1	TGCGCCAGCAGCTTGGCCGCGACAGGGGACTACGAGCAGTACTTC	CASSLAATGDYEQYF
TRBJ2-3	-	many	TRBV6-4	TGTGCCAGCAGTGAGTTTAGTAGCGGACCCACAGATACGCAGTATTTT	CASSEFSSGPTDTQYF
TRBJ2-1	TRBD2	-	TRBV27	TGTGCCAGCAGTTTAAGCGGGGGGCCTTACAATGAGCAGTTCTTC	CASSLSGGPYNEQFF
TRBJ1-1	TRBD1	-	TRBV6-5	TGTGCCAGCAGACGGACAGGGGGCGGGAACACTGAAGCTTTCTTT	CASRRTGGGNTEAFF
TRBJ1-5	-	-	TRBV19	TGTGCCAGTAGCTACGCAACTTTGGGGGGTAGCAATCAGCCCCAGCATTTT	CASSYATLGGSNQPQHF
TRBJ2-7	-	-	TRBV2	TGTGCCAGCAGTCCTCCTGACAGTCCCTACGAGCAGTACTTC	CASSPPDSPYEQYF
TRBJ1-1	TRBD1	-	TRBV7-9	TGTGCCAGCAGCTTAGCCGGGACAGGGCACACTGAAGCTTTCTTT	CASSLAGTGHTEAFF
TRBJ2-7	-	-	TRBV19	TGTGCCAGTAGTATAGATCAGTTATTTACCTACGAGCAGTACTTC	CASSIDQLFTYEQYF
TRBJ2-2	-	-	TRBV28	TGTGCCAGCAGTTTATCTCCAGGGGAGAACACCGGGGAGCTGTTTTTT	CASSLSPGENTGELFF
TRBJ2-1	-	-	TRBV6-2/TRBV6-3	TGTGCCAGCAGTTACCGCGGGTACCACAATGAGCAGTTCTTC	CASSYRGYHNEQFF
TRBJ2-7	TRBD2	-	TRBV3-1/TRBV3-2	TGTGCCAGCAGCCTCCTAGGGGGACCGGGGGGGCGTCGAGAGCAGTACTTC	CASSLLGGPGGRREQYF
TRBJ2-7	-	-	TRBV28	TGTGCCAGCAACATAGGACAGTACGACGAGCAGTACTTC	CASNIGQYDEQYF
TRBJ2-7	TRBD1	-	TRBV14	TGTGCCAGCAGCCCCCGGACAGGGGGTTTTTACGAGCAGTACTTC	CASSPRTGGFYEQYF
TRBJ2-1	TRBD2	-	TRBV19	TGTGCCAGTAGTACCTGGACTAGCGGGGGGGCCGAATTTAGTTTCTTC	CASSTWTSGGAEFSFF
TRBJ1-6	-	few	TRBV30	TGTGCCTGGAGGTTTCGGGGATCACCCCTCCACTTT	CAWRFRGSPLHF
TRBJ2-3	TRBD2	-	TRBV6-1	TGTGCCAGCAGTGAAGGTGGGAGGGCCCTAGATACGCAGTATTTT	CASSEGGRALDTQYF
TRBJ1-1	-	-	TRBV7-3	TGTGCCAGCAGCTTAATCGGGGATATGGCTGAAGCTTTCTTT	CASSLIGDMAEAFF
TRBJ2-7	-	once	TRBV12-3/TRBV12-4	TGTGCCAGCAGTTTTGCAGGGCGGTACGAGCAGTACTTC	CASSFAGRYEQYF
TRBJ2-7	TRBD2	-	TRBV5-6	TGTGCCAGCAGCTTGGTGGTCACTAGCGGGAGGCACGAGCAGTACTTC	CASSLVVTSGRHEQYF
TRBJ1-1	-	-	TRBV4-1	TGCGCCAGCAGCCAAGACCTCGGGAGACTCCCTGAAGCTTTCTTT	CASSQDLGRLPEAFF
TRBJ1-2	-	-	TRBV5-1	TGCGCCAGCAGCTTGGGGGAGGGTTATGGCTACACCTTC	CASSLGEGYGYTF
TRBJ1-5	-	-	TRBV28	TGTGCCAGCAGTCCATACAGCCCCAATCAGCCCCAGCATTTT	CASSPYSPNQPQHF
TRBJ1-1	-	-	TRBV7-2	TGTGCCAGCAGCTTCGTCTCAGGACAGAACGAAGCTTTCTTT	CASSFVSGQNEAFF
TRBJ2-1	-	-	TRBV11-1	TGTGCCAGCAGCCCAAACCGGAATGAGCAGTTCTTC	CASSPNRNEQFF
TRBJ1-6	TRBD1	-	TRBV5-1	TGCGCCAGCAGCGACAAGGGGCAGGGGGCCTTACGCAATTCACCCCTCCACTTT	CASSDKGQGALRNSPLHF
TRBJ2-7	TRBD1	-	TRBV27	TGTGCCAGCAGTGAAACAGGGGAGTGGTCCTACGAGCAGTACTTC	CASSETGEWSYEQYF
TRBJ2-3	TRBD1	-	TRBV18	TGTGCCAGCCGACCCTCGGGACAGGGTTCAGATACGCAGTATTTT	CASRPSGQGSDTQYF
TRBJ2-7	TRBD1	-	TRBV6-2/TRBV6-3	TGTGCCAGCAGTTACGGACAGGGAGAGGAGCAGTACTTC	CASSYGQGEEQYF
TRBJ1-1	TRBD1	few	TRBV28	TGTGCCAGCAGTCCCCCAGCCGGGACAGTTGAAGCTTTCTTT	CASSPPAGTVEAFF
TRBJ2-4	TRBD2	-	TRBV4-1	TGCGCCAGCAGCCAACCTTTGGTTAGCGGGGACCCAAGGGCCAAAAACATTCAGTACTTC	CASSQPLVSGDPRAKNIQYF
TRBJ1-4	-	-	TRBV4-3	TGCGCCAGCAGCCACTCCCTGTGGGGCAGTGCAACTAATGAAAAACTGTTTTTT	CASSHSLWGSATNEKLFF
TRBJ2-7	TRBD1	-	TRBV27	TGTGCCAGCAGTTCCGGGACAGATTCTTCCTACGAGCAGTACTTC	CASSSGTDSSYEQYF
TRBJ2-1	TRBD2	-	TRBV5-4	TGTGCCAGCAGCTTGGCCGGGACTAGCGGGAGGTTTGAGCAGTTCTTC	CASSLAGTSGRFEQFF